This T cell receptor beta chain derives from a study of blood T cell repertoires in COVID-19. In the study overall: Cohort 3 donors were reported recovered after two negative PCRs, clearance, or symptom resolution.

Original data processing: Reference gene primer amplification yielded estimated nucleated cell counts. Clones were read by immunoSEQ multiplex PCR, and TCRdb kept only the in-frame ones, dropping some. V and J calls and clone size are copied from that table; D and trimming were computed from the DNA. This repertoire shows a few hundred thousand clones, 87% found once; its top ten account for around 2%. Between the trimmed V and J ends, which lost 5 bases and 4 bases, there was a span of 15 bases. The CDR3 length is 14 residues. In germline, CDR1 is MDHEN, CDR2 SYDVKM. The sequenced sample consisted of PBMCs or T cells enriched from blood (not recorded which). The TCR comes from a man aged 35 to 55 in a cohort exposed to, infected with or recovered from COVID-19 (not recorded which). The chain employs TRBV28 and TRBJ2-7, with TRBD1 as a possible D gene (6 bases). CDR3 nucleotide sequence: TGTGCCAGCAGTACTACAGGGCTGCGGTACGAGCAGTACTTC. Translating it yields CASSTTGLRYEQYF. Combining the CDR3 with reference TRBV28 and TRBJ2-7 gives the whole variable domain DVKVTQSSRYLVKRTGEKVFLECVQDMDHENMFWYRQDPGLGLRLIYFSYDVKMKEKGDIPEGYSVSREKKERFSLILESASTNQTSMYLCASSTTGLRYEQYFGPGTRLTVT.